This T cell receptor (beta chain) came from a study of CD8 T cells in Susac syndrome. Looking at the study overall: More than 5 sequenced Susac syndrome patients had clinically active disease, while eight or nine were in remission. Whole-study findings and limits: The CD4+ T cell repertoires in Susac syndrome did not show any clonal expansion. It was acknowledged in the study that the number of individuals who were included in its TCR sequencing and HLA analysis was relatively small.

Random hexamers served to reverse transcribe about 0.45 to 1 ug RNA. TCRdb fed the immunoSEQ multiplex PCR reads into MiXCR, producing one record per CDR3 protein. The table lists under 300,000 distinct CDR3 sequences, almost 97% of them singletons. Comment on this clonotype: What it recognizes is unknown.

The germline V gene has CDR1 MNHEY and CDR2 SVGEGT. The CDR3 is 17 residues long. The V end lost 3 bases, the J end lost 1 base, and 16 bases lay between the germline ends. This rearrangement joins TRBV6-2 or TRBV6-3 to TRBJ2-1; D is possibly TRBD2 (6 bases). The sample taken for sequencing was CD4+ T cells from PBMCs. The TCR originated in a human donor with Susac syndrome. CDR3 DNA: TGTGCCAGCAGTTATGGGGCCCAGCGGGCATCCTACAATGAGCAGTTCTTC. Protein product: CASSYGAQRASYNEQFF.